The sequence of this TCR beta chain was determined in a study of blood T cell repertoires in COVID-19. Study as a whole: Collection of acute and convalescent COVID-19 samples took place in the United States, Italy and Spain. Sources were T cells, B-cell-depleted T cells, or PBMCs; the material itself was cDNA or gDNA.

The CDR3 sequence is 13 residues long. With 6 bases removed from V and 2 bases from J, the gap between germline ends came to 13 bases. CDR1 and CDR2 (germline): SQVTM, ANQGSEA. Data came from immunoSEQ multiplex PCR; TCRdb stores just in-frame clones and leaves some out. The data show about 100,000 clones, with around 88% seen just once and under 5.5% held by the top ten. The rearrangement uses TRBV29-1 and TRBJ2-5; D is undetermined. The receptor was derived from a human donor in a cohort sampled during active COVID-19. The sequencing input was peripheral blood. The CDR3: CSVAETNQETQYF. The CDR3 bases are TGCAGCGTGGCGGAGACCAATCAAGAGACCCAGTACTTC.